Listed below are T cell receptor beta chains from one sample, sequenced in a study of cytomegalovirus exposure and HLA in healthy donors. The method was immunoSEQ multiplex PCR; TCRdb's version includes in-frame clones alone and lacks a portion of them. This listing includes fewer than 150,000 clones. Sequencing used PBMCs. The receptor source for this set is a woman aged 60-75 years in good health and CMV-seronegative. The CDR3 runs from the conserved cysteine through the conserved F or W. The order of the fields is D gene, CDR3 length, V gene, J gene, CDR3 DNA, CDR3 protein. D genes are given only for firm matches.

d_gene: TRBD2
len: 15
v_gene: TRBV5-1
j_gene: TRBJ2-3
CDR3nt: TGCGCCAGCAGCCTTGGTACTAGCGGCACAGATACGCAGTATTTT
CDR3aa: CASSLGTSGTDTQYF

d_gene: TRBD1
len: 15
v_gene: TRBV10-3
j_gene: TRBJ1-1
CDR3nt: TGTGCCATCAGTGAGTCAAGGACAGGGGATGCTGAAGCTTTCTTT
CDR3aa: CAISESRTGDAEAFF

d_gene: TRBD2
len: 13
v_gene: TRBV15
j_gene: TRBJ2-7
CDR3nt: TGTGCCACCAGTTCCCCGGGGGGCTACGAGCAGTACTTC
CDR3aa: CATSSPGGYEQYF

d_gene: TRBD1
len: 14
v_gene: TRBV27
j_gene: TRBJ2-7
CDR3nt: TGTGCCAGCAGTTACATATGGGGACAGAACGAGCAGTACTTC
CDR3aa: CASSYIWGQNEQYF

d_gene: TRBD2
len: 16
v_gene: TRBV6-6
j_gene: TRBJ2-7
CDR3nt: TGTGCCAGCAGTCCCCGGGGGGGGGTTAGGTCCTACGAGCAGTACTTC
CDR3aa: CASSPRGGVRSYEQYF

d_gene: .
len: 14
v_gene: TRBV9
j_gene: TRBJ2-7
CDR3nt: TGTGCCAGCAGCGTAGGGGACTCCAACTACGAGCAGTACTTC
CDR3aa: CASSVGDSNYEQYF

d_gene: .
len: 12
v_gene: TRBV7-9
j_gene: TRBJ2-1
CDR3nt: TGTGCCAGCAGCCCCATGGGCGATGAGCAGTTCTTC
CDR3aa: CASSPMGDEQFF

d_gene: .
len: 14
v_gene: TRBV6-1
j_gene: TRBJ1-2
CDR3nt: TGTGCCAGCAGTGAACAGGGTCGCAACTATGGCTACACCTTC
CDR3aa: CASSEQGRNYGYTF

d_gene: TRBD1
len: 16
v_gene: TRBV2
j_gene: TRBJ2-7
CDR3nt: TGTGCCAGCAGTGAAGCGCTTACAGGGGGCCCCTACGAGCAGTACTTC
CDR3aa: CASSEALTGGPYEQYF

d_gene: .
len: 15
v_gene: TRBV10-1
j_gene: TRBJ2-2
CDR3nt: TGCGCCAGCAGTCGGCCGGGGGCGAACACCGGGGAGCTGTTTTTT
CDR3aa: CASSRPGANTGELFF

d_gene: .
len: 13
v_gene: TRBV5-5
j_gene: TRBJ1-1
CDR3nt: TGTGCCAGCAGCTTGGTGTCGGACACTGAAGCTTTCTTT
CDR3aa: CASSLVSDTEAFF

d_gene: .
len: 16
v_gene: TRBV27
j_gene: TRBJ2-7
CDR3nt: TGTGCCAGCAGTTTATCACGCGGGGACAGCTCCTACGAGCAGTACTTC
CDR3aa: CASSLSRGDSSYEQYF

d_gene: .
len: 18
v_gene: TRBV4-1
j_gene: TRBJ1-6
CDR3nt: TGCGCCAGCAGCCAAGATGGGACTTCAGCCCTCTATAATTCACCCCTCCACTTT
CDR3aa: CASSQDGTSALYNSPLHF

d_gene: TRBD2
len: 15
v_gene: TRBV11-3
j_gene: TRBJ2-1
CDR3nt: TGTGCCAGCAGCTTAGGGAGTAGCGGGATCAATGAGCAGTTCTTC
CDR3aa: CASSLGSSGINEQFF

d_gene: .
len: 11
v_gene: TRBV20-1
j_gene: TRBJ1-1
CDR3nt: TGCAGTGCGCGACCGGACAGCCAAGCTTTCTTT
CDR3aa: CSARPDSQAFF

d_gene: TRBD1
len: 15
v_gene: TRBV5-3
j_gene: TRBJ2-7
CDR3nt: TGTGCCAGAAGCCCCGACTGGTCAGGGGGCGACGAGCAGTACTTC
CDR3aa: CARSPDWSGGDEQYF

d_gene: TRBD2
len: 16
v_gene: TRBV4-2
j_gene: TRBJ2-7
CDR3nt: TGTGCCAGCAGCCAAGGTGCCGCGGGAGGAAGGAGCGAGCAGTACTTC
CDR3aa: CASSQGAAGGRSEQYF

d_gene: .
len: 16
v_gene: TRBV19
j_gene: TRBJ2-3
CDR3nt: TGTGCCAGTAGTAGGGGGGTCAAGGTAGTACAAGATACGCAGTATTTT
CDR3aa: CASSRGVKVVQDTQYF

d_gene: TRBD1
len: 19
v_gene: TRBV28
j_gene: TRBJ2-1
CDR3nt: TGTGCCAGCAGTTCCGAAAAACAGGGGGACGGGAGACTGTACAATGAGCAGTTCTTC
CDR3aa: CASSSEKQGDGRLYNEQFF

d_gene: .
len: 13
v_gene: TRBV2
j_gene: TRBJ2-7
CDR3nt: TGTGCCAGCAGGACCCGAGGGCCCGGAGAGCAGTACTTC
CDR3aa: CASRTRGPGEQYF

d_gene: .
len: 12
v_gene: TRBV10-1
j_gene: TRBJ2-3
CDR3nt: TGCGCCAGTCCGTCGGGCACAGATACGCAGTATTTT
CDR3aa: CASPSGTDTQYF

d_gene: TRBD2
len: 19
v_gene: TRBV15
j_gene: TRBJ2-5
CDR3nt: TGTGCCACCAGCGCTCGCAGGTTAGGCGGGGGGATCCAACAAGAGACCCAGTACTTC
CDR3aa: CATSARRLGGGIQQETQYF

d_gene: .
len: 12
v_gene: TRBV7-9
j_gene: TRBJ1-2
CDR3nt: TGTGCCAGCAGGGGGGCAGACTATGGCTACACCTTC
CDR3aa: CASRGADYGYTF

d_gene: .
len: 13
v_gene: TRBV5-4
j_gene: TRBJ1-1
CDR3nt: TGTGCCAGCCGACAGTGGGTGAACACTGAAGCTTTCTTT
CDR3aa: CASRQWVNTEAFF

d_gene: .
len: 15
v_gene: TRBV7-8
j_gene: TRBJ2-7
CDR3nt: TGTGCCAGCAGCGCAAGAGGGGGAGGGCCCTACGAGCAGTACTTC
CDR3aa: CASSARGGGPYEQYF

d_gene: .
len: 15
v_gene: TRBV6-5
j_gene: TRBJ1-6
CDR3nt: TGTGCCAGCAGTTATAACCCCAGCGGGGATTCACCCCTCCACTTT
CDR3aa: CASSYNPSGDSPLHF

d_gene: TRBD1
len: 15
v_gene: TRBV28
j_gene: TRBJ1-2
CDR3nt: TGTGCCAGCAGTACTCCGGACAGGACGTTCTATGGCTACACCTTC
CDR3aa: CASSTPDRTFYGYTF

d_gene: .
len: 20
v_gene: TRBV2
j_gene: TRBJ2-1
CDR3nt: TGTGCCAGCAGTGCCAGAGGCACATTATGGTCTAAAACGATGAACAATGAGCAGTTCTTC
CDR3aa: CASSARGTLWSKTMNNEQFF

d_gene: .
len: 17
v_gene: TRBV4-1
j_gene: TRBJ2-1
CDR3nt: TGCGCCAGCAGCCAAGCCCCCGAGGGATTTAATTACAATGAGCAGTTCTTC
CDR3aa: CASSQAPEGFNYNEQFF

d_gene: .
len: 14
v_gene: TRBV5-4
j_gene: TRBJ2-3
CDR3nt: TGTGCCAGCAGCTTGGGGGGGGGCACAGATACGCAGTATTTT
CDR3aa: CASSLGGGTDTQYF

d_gene: TRBD1
len: 15
v_gene: TRBV28
j_gene: TRBJ1-5
CDR3nt: TGTGCCAGCAGATACAGGGGTTTGAGCAATCAGCCCCAGCATTTT
CDR3aa: CASRYRGLSNQPQHF

d_gene: TRBD1
len: 15
v_gene: TRBV4-1
j_gene: TRBJ1-4
CDR3nt: TGCGCCAGCAGCCTGCGGGACAGCGAATATGAAAAACTGTTTTTT
CDR3aa: CASSLRDSEYEKLFF

d_gene: TRBD2
len: 15
v_gene: TRBV2
j_gene: TRBJ2-3
CDR3nt: TGTGCCAGCAGTCTCCTAGCGGGGGGAAGCAAAACGCAGTATTTT
CDR3aa: CASSLLAGGSKTQYF

d_gene: .
len: 14
v_gene: TRBV29-1
j_gene: TRBJ2-7
CDR3nt: TGCAGCGTTTCCCCCGGGGGGCAGGGAGGCGAGCAGTACTTC
CDR3aa: CSVSPGGQGGEQYF

d_gene: .
len: 13
v_gene: TRBV5-1
j_gene: TRBJ1-2
CDR3nt: TGCGCCAGCAGGGCTACAGGGAACTATGGCTACACCTTC
CDR3aa: CASRATGNYGYTF

d_gene: .
len: 12
v_gene: TRBV2
j_gene: TRBJ2-7
CDR3nt: TGTGCCAGCAGCGCTACAGGGTACGAGCAGTACTTC
CDR3aa: CASSATGYEQYF

d_gene: TRBD2
len: 16
v_gene: TRBV7-9
j_gene: TRBJ2-3
CDR3nt: TGTGCCAGCAGCTCCCGGCCCAGCGGGGACACAGATACGCAGTATTTT
CDR3aa: CASSSRPSGDTDTQYF